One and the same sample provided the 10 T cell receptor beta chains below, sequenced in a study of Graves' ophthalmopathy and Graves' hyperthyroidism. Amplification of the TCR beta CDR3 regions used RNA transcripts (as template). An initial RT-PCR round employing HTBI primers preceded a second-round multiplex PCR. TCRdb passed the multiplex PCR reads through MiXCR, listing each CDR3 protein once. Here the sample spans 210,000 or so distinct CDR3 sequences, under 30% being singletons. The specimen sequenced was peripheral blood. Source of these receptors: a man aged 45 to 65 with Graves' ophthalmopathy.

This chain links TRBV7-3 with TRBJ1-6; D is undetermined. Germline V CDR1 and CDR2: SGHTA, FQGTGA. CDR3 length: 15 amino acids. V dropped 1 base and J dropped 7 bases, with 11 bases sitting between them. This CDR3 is CASSLMGQMNSPLHF. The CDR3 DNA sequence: TGTGCCAGCAGCTTAATGGGTCAGATGAATTCACCCCTCCACTTT.

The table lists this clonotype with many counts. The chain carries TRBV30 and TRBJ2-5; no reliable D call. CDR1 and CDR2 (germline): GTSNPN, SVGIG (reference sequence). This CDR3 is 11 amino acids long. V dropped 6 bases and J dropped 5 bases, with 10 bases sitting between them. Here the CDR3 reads CACLVAETQYF. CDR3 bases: TGTGCCTGCCTGGTCGCGGAGACCCAGTACTTC.

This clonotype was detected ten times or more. CDR3 nucleotides: TGTGCCAGTAGTTTCCTCGGGGGACATCAGCCCCAGCATTTT. It encodes CASSFLGGHQPQHF. The gene calls are TRBV19 and TRBJ1-5, with D possibly TRBD1 on 5 matching bases. Trimming shortened V by 5 bases and J by 5 bases, and 13 bases separated the two germline ends. The CDR3 is made up of 14 amino acids. Per the germline V gene, CDR1 is LNHDA and CDR2 is SQIVND (reference sequence).

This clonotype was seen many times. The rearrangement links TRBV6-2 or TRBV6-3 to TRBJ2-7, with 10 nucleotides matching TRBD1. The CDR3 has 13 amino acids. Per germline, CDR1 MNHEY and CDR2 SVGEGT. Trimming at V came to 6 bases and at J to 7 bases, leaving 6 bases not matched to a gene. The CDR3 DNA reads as TGTGCCAGCAGGACAGGGGGCCGTCAGGAGCAGTACTTC. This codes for CASRTGGRQEQYF.

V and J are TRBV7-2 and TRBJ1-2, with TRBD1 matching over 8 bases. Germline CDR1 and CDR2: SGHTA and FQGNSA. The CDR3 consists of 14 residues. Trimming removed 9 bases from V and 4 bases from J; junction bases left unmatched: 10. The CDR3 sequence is CASTPGGAGYGYTF. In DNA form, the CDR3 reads TGTGCCAGTACTCCAGGGGGCGCGGGCTATGGCTACACCTTC.

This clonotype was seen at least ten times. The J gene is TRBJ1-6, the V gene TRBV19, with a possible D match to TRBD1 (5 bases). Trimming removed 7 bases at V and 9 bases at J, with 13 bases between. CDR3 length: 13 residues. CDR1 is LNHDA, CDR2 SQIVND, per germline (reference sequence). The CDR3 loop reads CASTGTGGSPLHF. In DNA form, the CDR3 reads TGTGCCAGTACCGGGACTGGGGGTTCACCCCTCCACTTT.

CDR3 nucleotides: TGTGCCAGCAGTTTAGGGTTCACAGGGAGCCAAGAGACCCAGTACTTC. It specifies CASSLGFTGSQETQYF. The J gene is TRBJ2-5, the V gene TRBV12-3 or TRBV12-4; a possible D gene is TRBD1 (6 bases). Trimming removed 1 base from V and 1 base from J, with 13 bases in between. The CDR3 spans 16 residues.

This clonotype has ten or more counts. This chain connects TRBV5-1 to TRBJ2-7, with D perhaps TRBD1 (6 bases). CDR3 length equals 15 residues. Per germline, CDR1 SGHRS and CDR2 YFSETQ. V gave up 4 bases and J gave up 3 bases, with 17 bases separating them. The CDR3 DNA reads TGCGCCAGCAGCAGGGTAACAGGGTTTTTCTACGAGCAGTACTTC. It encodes CASSRVTGFFYEQYF.

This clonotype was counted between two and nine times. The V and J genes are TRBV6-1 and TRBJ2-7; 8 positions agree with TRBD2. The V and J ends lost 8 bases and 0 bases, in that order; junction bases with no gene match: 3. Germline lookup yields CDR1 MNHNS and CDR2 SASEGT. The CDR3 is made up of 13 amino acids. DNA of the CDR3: TGTGCCAGCCATAGCGGGAACTCCTACGAGCAGTACTTC. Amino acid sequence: CASHSGNSYEQYF.

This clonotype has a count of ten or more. CDR3 nucleotide sequence: TGTGCCAGCAGCTTGGATCCAGGGGGCGTTCACGAGCAGTACTTC. Protein: CASSLDPGGVHEQYF. This chain links TRBV5-6 with TRBJ2-7; TRBD1 aligns across 8 bases. The CDR3 length is 15 residues. J lost 5 bases, V lost 0 bases, and 7 bases had no gene match. The V gene's germline CDR1 is SGHDT and CDR2 YYEEEE.